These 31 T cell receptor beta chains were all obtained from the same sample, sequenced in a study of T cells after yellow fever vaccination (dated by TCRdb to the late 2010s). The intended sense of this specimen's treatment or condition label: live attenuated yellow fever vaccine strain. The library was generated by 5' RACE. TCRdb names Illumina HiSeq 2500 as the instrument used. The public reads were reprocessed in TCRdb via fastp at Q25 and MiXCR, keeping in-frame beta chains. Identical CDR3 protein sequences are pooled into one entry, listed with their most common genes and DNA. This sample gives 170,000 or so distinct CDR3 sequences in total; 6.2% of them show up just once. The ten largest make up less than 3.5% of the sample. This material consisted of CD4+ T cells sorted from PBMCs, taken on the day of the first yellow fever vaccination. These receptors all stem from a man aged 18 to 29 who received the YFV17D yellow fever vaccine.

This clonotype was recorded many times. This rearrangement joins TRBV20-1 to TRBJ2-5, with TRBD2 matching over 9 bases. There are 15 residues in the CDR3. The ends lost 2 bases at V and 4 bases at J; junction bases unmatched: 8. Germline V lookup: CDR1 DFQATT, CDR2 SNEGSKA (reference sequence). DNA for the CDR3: TGCAGTGCTAGAACCCCCACAGCGGGGGGAGAGACCCAGTACTTC. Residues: CSARTPTAGGETQYF.

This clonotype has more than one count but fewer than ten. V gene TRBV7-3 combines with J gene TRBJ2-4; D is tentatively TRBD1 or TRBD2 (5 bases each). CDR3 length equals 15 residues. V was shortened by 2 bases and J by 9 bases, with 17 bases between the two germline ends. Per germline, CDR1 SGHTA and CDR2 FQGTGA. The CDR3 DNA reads TGTGCCAGCAGCTTAGATGGGGCTAGCTATCCCATTCAGTACTTC. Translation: CASSLDGASYPIQYF.

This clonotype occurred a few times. The CDR3 loop is CSARTPGLAGVEQFF. Here the CDR3 DNA reads TGCAGTGCTAGAACCCCAGGACTAGCGGGGGTGGAGCAGTTCTTC. This chain links TRBV20-1 with TRBJ2-1; 13 bases line up with TRBD2. The J segment lost 10 bases and the V segment lost 2 bases, leaving 8 bases of the junction unmatched. Per the germline V gene, CDR1 is DFQATT and CDR2 is SNEGSKA (reference sequence). This CDR3 contains 15 residues.

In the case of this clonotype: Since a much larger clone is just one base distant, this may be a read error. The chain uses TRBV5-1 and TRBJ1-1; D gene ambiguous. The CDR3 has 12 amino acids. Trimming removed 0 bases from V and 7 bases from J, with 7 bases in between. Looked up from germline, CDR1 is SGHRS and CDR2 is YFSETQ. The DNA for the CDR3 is TGCGCCAGCAGCTTGGGGGAGGGTGAAGCTTTCTTT. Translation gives CASSLGEGEAFF.

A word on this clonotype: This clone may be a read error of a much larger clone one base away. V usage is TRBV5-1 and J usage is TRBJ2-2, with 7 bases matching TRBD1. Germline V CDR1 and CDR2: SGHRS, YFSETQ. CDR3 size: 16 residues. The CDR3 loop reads CDSRHPQGTNTGELFF. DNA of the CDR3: TGCGACAGCCGACACCCACAGGGGACGAACACCGGGGAGCTGTTTTTT.

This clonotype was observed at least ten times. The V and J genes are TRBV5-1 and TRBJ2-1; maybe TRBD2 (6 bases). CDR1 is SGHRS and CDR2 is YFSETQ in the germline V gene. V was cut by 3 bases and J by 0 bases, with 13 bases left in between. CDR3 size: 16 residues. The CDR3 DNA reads TGCGCCAGCAGCTCCGGGACTTTCAGCTCCTACAATGAGCAGTTCTTC. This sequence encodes CASSSGTFSSYNEQFF.

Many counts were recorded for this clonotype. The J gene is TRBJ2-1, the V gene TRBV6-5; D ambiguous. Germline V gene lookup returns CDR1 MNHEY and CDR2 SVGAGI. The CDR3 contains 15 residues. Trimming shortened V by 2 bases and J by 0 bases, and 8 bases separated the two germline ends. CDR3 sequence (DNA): TGTGCCAGCAGTTACGGGATAAACTCCTACAATGAGCAGTTCTTC. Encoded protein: CASSYGINSYNEQFF.

DNA of the CDR3: TGTGCCAGCAGACTAGCGGGGGGTAATGAGCAGTTCTTC. Its protein is CASRLAGGNEQFF. J is TRBJ2-1 and V is TRBV7-2; 12 bases line up with TRBD2. The CDR3 has 13 residues. Losses at the gene ends were 6 bases for V and 7 bases for J; bases not matched to a gene: 1. Germline CDR1 and CDR2: SGHTA and FQGNSA.

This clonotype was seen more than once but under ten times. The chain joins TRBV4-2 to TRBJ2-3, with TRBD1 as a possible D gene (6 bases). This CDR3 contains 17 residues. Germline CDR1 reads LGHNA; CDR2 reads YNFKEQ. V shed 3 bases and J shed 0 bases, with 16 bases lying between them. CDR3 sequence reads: CASSQDPWGPSTDTQYF. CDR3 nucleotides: TGTGCCAGCAGCCAGGACCCCTGGGGGCCTAGCACAGATACGCAGTATTTT.

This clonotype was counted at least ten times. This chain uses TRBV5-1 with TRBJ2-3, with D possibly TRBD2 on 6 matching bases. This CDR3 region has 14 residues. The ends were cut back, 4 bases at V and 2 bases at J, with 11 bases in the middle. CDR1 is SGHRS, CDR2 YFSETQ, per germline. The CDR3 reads CASSIGLPTDTQYF. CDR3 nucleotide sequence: TGCGCCAGCAGCATCGGACTACCCACAGATACGCAGTATTTT.

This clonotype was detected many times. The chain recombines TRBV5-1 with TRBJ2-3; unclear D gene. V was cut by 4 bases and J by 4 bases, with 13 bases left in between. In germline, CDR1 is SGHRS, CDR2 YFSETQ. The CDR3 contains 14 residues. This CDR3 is CASSSYRGADTQYF. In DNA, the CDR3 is TGCGCCAGCAGCAGCTATCGAGGCGCAGATACGCAGTATTTT.

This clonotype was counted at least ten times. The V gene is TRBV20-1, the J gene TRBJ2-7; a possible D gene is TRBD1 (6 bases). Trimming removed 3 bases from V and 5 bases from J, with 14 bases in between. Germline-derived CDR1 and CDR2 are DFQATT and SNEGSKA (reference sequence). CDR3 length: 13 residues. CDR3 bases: TGCAGTGCTAGGGGGGACATAACCCACGAGCAGTACTTC. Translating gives CSARGDITHEQYF.

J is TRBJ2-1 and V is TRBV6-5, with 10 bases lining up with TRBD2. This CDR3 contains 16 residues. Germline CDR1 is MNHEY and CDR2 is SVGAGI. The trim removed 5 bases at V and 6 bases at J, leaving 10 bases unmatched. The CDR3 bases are TGTGCCAGCAGTGTACGGCTAGCGGGGGCTTCCAATGAGCAGTTCTTC. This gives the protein CASSVRLAGASNEQFF.

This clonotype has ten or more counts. CDR3 protein: CASSLSTGGETQYF. CDR3 bases: TGTGCCAGCAGCTTATCTACGGGAGGGGAGACCCAGTACTTC. The chain recombines TRBV7-8 with TRBJ2-5; 8 bases are a match to TRBD2. CDR3 size: 14 residues. Per the germline V gene, CDR1 is SGHVS and CDR2 is FQNEAQ. Trimming cost V 2 bases and J 5 bases; bases outside gene matches: 4.

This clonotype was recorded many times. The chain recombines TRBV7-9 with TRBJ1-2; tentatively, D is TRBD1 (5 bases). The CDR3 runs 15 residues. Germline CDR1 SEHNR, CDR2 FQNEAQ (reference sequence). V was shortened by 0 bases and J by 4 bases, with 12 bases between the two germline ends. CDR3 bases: TGTGCCAGCAGCTTAGCTACAGGTGCCGGCTATGGCTACACCTTC. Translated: CASSLATGAGYGYTF.

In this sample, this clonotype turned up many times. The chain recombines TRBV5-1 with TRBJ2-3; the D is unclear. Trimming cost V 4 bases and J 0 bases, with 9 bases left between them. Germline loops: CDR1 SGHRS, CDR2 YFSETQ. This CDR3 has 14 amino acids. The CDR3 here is CASSGPVSTDTQYF. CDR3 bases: TGCGCCAGCAGCGGGCCAGTTAGCACAGATACGCAGTATTTT.

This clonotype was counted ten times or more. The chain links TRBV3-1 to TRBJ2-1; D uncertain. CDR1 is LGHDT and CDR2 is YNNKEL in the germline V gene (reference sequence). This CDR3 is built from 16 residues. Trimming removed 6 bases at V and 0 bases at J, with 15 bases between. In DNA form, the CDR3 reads TGTGCCAGCAGTTCCGGTATCCGGAGCTCCTACAATGAGCAGTTCTTC. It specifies CASSSGIRSSYNEQFF.

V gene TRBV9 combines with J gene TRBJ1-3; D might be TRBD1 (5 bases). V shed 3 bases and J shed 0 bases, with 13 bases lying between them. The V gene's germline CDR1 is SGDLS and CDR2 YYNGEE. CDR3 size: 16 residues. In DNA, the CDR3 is TGTGCCAGCAGCGGCCACAGGTCTTCCTCTGGAAACACCATATATTTT. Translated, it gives CASSGHRSSSGNTIYF.

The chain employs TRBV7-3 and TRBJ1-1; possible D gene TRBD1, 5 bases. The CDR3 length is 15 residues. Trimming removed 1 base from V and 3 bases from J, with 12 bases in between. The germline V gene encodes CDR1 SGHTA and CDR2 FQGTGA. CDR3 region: CASSLMPAGDTEAFF. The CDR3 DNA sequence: TGTGCCAGCAGCTTAATGCCTGCGGGGGACACTGAAGCTTTCTTT.

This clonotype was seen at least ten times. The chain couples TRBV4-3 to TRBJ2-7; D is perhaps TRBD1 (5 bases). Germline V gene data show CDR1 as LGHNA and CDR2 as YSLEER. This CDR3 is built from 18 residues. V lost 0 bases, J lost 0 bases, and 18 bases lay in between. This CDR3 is CASSQDPGVGRDSYEQYV. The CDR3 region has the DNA TGCGCCAGCAGCCAAGATCCCGGCGTGGGCAGGGACTCCTACGAGCAGTACGTC.

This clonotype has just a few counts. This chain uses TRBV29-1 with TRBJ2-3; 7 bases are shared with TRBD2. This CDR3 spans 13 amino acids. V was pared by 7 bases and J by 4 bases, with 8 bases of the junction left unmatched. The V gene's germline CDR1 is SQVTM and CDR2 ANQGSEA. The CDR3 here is CSGGGGAADTQYF. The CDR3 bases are TGCAGCGGCGGCGGGGGAGCGGCAGATACGCAGTATTTT.

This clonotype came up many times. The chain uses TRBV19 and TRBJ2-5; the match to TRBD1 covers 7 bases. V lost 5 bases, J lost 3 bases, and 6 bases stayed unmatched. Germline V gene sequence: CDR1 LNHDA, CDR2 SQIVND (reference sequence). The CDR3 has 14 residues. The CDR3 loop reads CASSDPGTEETQYF. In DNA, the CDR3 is TGTGCCAGTAGTGATCCCGGGACAGAAGAGACCCAGTACTTC.

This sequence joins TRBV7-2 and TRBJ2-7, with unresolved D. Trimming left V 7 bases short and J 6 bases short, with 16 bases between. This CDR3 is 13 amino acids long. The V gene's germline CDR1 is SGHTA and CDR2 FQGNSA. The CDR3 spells CASNHNGGGEQYF. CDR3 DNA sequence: TGTGCCAGCAACCATAACGGCGGCGGCGAGCAGTACTTC.

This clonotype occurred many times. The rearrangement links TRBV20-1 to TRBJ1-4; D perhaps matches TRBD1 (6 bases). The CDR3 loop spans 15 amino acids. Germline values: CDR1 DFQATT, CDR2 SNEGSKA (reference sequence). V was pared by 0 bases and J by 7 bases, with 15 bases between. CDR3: CSARDSGGSGEKLFF. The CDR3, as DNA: TGCAGTGCTAGAGATTCGGGGGGCTCAGGTGAAAAACTGTTTTTT.

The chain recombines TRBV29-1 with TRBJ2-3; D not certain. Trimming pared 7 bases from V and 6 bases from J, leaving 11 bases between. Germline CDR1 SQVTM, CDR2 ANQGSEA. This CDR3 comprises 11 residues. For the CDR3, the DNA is TGCAGCGCCCGAAGGGCGGATACGCAGTATTTT. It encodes CSARRADTQYF.

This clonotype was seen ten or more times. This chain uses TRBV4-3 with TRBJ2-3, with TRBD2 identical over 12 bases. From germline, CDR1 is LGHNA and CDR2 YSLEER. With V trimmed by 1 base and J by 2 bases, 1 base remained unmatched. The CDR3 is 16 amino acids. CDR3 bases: TGCGCCAGCAGCCAAGGACTAGCGGGGGTCACAGATACGCAGTATTTT. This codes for CASSQGLAGVTDTQYF.

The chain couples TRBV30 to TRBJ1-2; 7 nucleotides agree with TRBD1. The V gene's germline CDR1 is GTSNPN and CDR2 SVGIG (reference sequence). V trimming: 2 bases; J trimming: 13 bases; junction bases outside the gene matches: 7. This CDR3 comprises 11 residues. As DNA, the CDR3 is TGTGCCTGGAGTACGGGGGACAGATTCACCTTC. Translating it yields CAWSTGDRFTF.

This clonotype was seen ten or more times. The CDR3 loop is CASRTGDYEQYF. CDR3 sequence (DNA): TGTGCCAGCAGGACAGGGGACTACGAGCAGTACTTC. The chain couples TRBV6-4 to TRBJ2-7, with 8 bases matching TRBD1. Germline CDR1 reads MRHNA; CDR2 reads SNTAGT. The length of the CDR3 is 12 residues. The ends lost 6 bases at V and 3 bases at J; junction bases unmatched: 1.

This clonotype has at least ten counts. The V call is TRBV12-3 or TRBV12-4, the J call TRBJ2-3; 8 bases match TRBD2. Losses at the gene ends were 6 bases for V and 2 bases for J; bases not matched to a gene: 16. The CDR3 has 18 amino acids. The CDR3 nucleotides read TGTGCCAGCAGCAATAATAACGGGGGGGGCGTTTTCACAGATACGCAGTATTTT. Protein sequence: CASSNNNGGGVFTDTQYF.

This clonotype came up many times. The DNA for the CDR3 is TGCGCCAGCAGCCAAGAAAGACAGGGGGCTGCGAACACCGGGGAGCTGTTTTTT. Translated: CASSQERQGAANTGELFF. The V and J genes are TRBV4-3 and TRBJ2-2; 10 nucleotides line up with TRBD1. Trimming took 0 bases from V and 0 from J; bases not matched to a gene: 4. CDR1 and CDR2 from the germline V gene are LGHNA and YSLEER. The CDR3 runs 18 residues.

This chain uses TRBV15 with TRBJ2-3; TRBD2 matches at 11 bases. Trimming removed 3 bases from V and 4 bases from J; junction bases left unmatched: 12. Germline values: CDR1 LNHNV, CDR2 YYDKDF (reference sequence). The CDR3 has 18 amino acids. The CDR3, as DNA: TGTGCCACCAGCAGGGGCGGATTAGCGGGGGGGCTCCCAGATACGCAGTATTTT. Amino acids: CATSRGGLAGGLPDTQYF.